Below are 25 T cell receptor beta chains sequenced from a single sample in a study of beta chain features in type 1 diabetes. Investigators reverse transcribed all isolated RNA, so they sequenced expressed TCRB transcripts. Clones were read by immunoSEQ multiplex PCR, and TCRdb kept only the in-frame ones, dropping some. This sample yields over 700,000 clones, of which 15% to 20% are seen a single time; 0.023% belongs to the top ten. Sequenced material: naive CD4+ T cells from blood. The receptors were gathered from a woman aged 18-30 years in good health.

The sample holds a few counts of this clone. This CDR3 reads CASRTWTSGKYEQYF. In DNA, the CDR3 is TGTGCCAGCAGAACCTGGACTAGCGGGAAATACGAGCAGTACTTC. The chain joins TRBV28 to TRBJ2-7; 12 nucleotides match TRBD2. CDR1 and CDR2 (germline): MDHEN, SYDVKM. Trimming removed 6 bases from V and 4 bases from J; junction bases left unmatched: 7. The CDR3 extends over 15 amino acids.

This clone occurred a few times. CDR3: CASSLAPPGHRTDTQYF. In DNA form, the CDR3 reads TGTGCCAGCAGCTTAGCGCCCCCGGGACACCGCACAGATACGCAGTATTTT. V is TRBV7-9 and J is TRBJ2-3; a weak D match, TRBD1 (6 bases). This CDR3 is built from 17 residues. V was shortened by 0 bases and J by 1 base, with 14 bases between the two germline ends. Germline V gene lookup returns CDR1 SEHNR and CDR2 FQNEAQ (reference sequence). The whole variable domain, filled in from reference TRBV7-9 and TRBJ2-3, reads DTGVSQNPRHKITKRGQNVTFRCDPISEHNRLYWYRQTLGQGPEFLTYFQNEAQLEKSRLLSDRFSAERPKGSFSTLEIQRTEQGDSAMYLCASSLAPPGHRTDTQYFGPGTRLTVL.

This clone appeared many times. The gene calls are TRBV10-3 and TRBJ2-1; 7 positions agree with TRBD2. V shed 4 bases and J 6 bases; nucleotides not matched to a gene: 3. CDR1 and CDR2 (germline): ENHRY, SYGVKD. CDR3 length: 13 amino acids. The CDR3, as DNA: TGTGCCATCAGTGGCGGGAGTTTCAATGAGCAGTTCTTC. Protein product: CAISGGSFNEQFF.

This chain joins TRBV7-2 and TRBJ2-7; TRBD2 might be the D (5 bases). In germline, CDR1 is SGHTA, CDR2 FQGNSA. The CDR3 loop spans 14 amino acids. Trimming took off 5 bases at V and 6 bases at J, with 17 bases between the two ends. The CDR3 region has the DNA TGTGCCAGCAGCCGAGGGTATCTAACCGGCGAGCAGTACTTC. The encoded protein is CASSRGYLTGEQYF.

This chain links TRBV10-1 with TRBJ1-5; 7 bases agree with TRBD1. The V and J ends lost 9 bases and 0 bases, in that order; junction bases with no gene match: 14. Germline V CDR1 and CDR2: WNHNN, SYGVQD (reference sequence). The CDR3 extends over 17 amino acids. Here the CDR3 DNA reads TGCGCCAGACTCACCGGGACAGTACCTTTTAGCAATCAGCCCCAGCATTTT. Its translation is CARLTGTVPFSNQPQHF.

The rearrangement links TRBV5-1 to TRBJ2-1, with 7 bases identical to TRBD2. The trim removed 2 bases at V and 0 bases at J, leaving 5 bases unmatched. CDR1 is SGHRS and CDR2 is YFSETQ in the germline V gene. CDR3 length: 16 residues. This chain's CDR3 is CASSFLRGSSYNEQFF. DNA for the CDR3: TGCGCCAGCAGCTTTCTACGCGGGAGCTCCTACAATGAGCAGTTCTTC.

The rearrangement links TRBV4-3 to TRBJ2-2; D assignment may be TRBD1 or TRBD2 (6 bases each). The CDR3 has 15 amino acids. CDR1 and CDR2 (germline): LGHNA, YSLEER. V shed 3 bases and J shed 6 bases, with 14 bases lying between them. The CDR3 reads CASSQVGRGPGELFF. DNA for the CDR3: TGCGCCAGCAGCCAGGTTGGACGGGGGCCCGGGGAGCTGTTTTTT.

This clone was detected a few times. The chain couples TRBV11-2 to TRBJ2-3; a possible D gene is TRBD2 (5 bases). The CDR3 is 14 residues long. V was cut by 5 bases and J by 3 bases, with 12 bases left in between. Looked up from germline, CDR1 is SGHAT and CDR2 is FQNNGV. The CDR3 here is CASSLSRRTDTQYF. The CDR3 DNA reads as TGTGCCAGCAGCCTATCTCGGAGGACAGATACGCAGTATTTT.

This chain links TRBV18 with TRBJ1-3; D is ambiguous. Germline CDR1 is KGHSH and CDR2 is LQKENI. V was shortened by 3 bases and J by 4 bases, with 7 bases between the two germline ends. CDR3 length: 13 amino acids. CDR3 sequence: CASSPRGGNTIYF. CDR3 bases: TGTGCCAGCTCACCGCGAGGAGGAAACACCATATATTTT.

The chain links TRBV7-2 to TRBJ2-5; D may match TRBD1 or TRBD2 (5 bases each). Trimming left V 0 bases short and J 4 bases short, with 21 bases between. CDR1 is SGHTA and CDR2 is FQGNSA in the germline V gene. The CDR3 has 18 amino acids. CDR3 nucleotide sequence: TGTGCCAGCAGCTTAGCTGTTCCGGGACCCACACCCCGAGAGACCCAGTACTTC. Encoded protein: CASSLAVPGPTPRETQYF.

The sample holds a few counts of this clone. The gene calls are TRBV23-1 and TRBJ1-5; D is ambiguous. TRBV23-1 is placed among ORFs of uncertain function. The CDR3 has 15 amino acids. Trimming removed 3 bases at V and 0 bases at J, with 9 bases between. The chain's CDR3 is CASSHRTTSNQPQHF. In DNA, the CDR3 is TGCGCCAGCAGTCACCGAACGACTAGCAATCAGCCCCAGCATTTT.

Note on this clone: Other DNA sequences in this sample translate to the same CDR3. This CDR3 is CASSLGQTSYEQYF. CDR3 coding DNA: TGCGCCAGCAGCTTAGGACAGACCTCCTACGAGCAGTACTTC. This chain joins TRBV5-1 and TRBJ2-7, with D perhaps matching TRBD1 (6 bases). Trimming cost V 2 bases and J 0 bases, with 9 bases left between them. Germline V gene sequence: CDR1 SGHRS, CDR2 YFSETQ. The CDR3 covers 14 residues. Full variable domain (rest looked up from reference TRBV5-1 and TRBJ2-7): KAGVTQTPRYLIKTRGQQVTLSCSPISGHRSVSWYQQTPGQGLQFLFEYFSETQRNKGNFPGRFSGRQFSNSRSEMNVSTLELGDSALYLCASSLGQTSYEQYFGPGTRLTVT.

The gene calls are TRBV28 and TRBJ2-7, with a tentative D call TRBD2 (5 bases). This CDR3 has 15 amino acids. The V and J ends lost 3 bases and 1 base respectively, with 13 bases between them. Germline CDR1 and CDR2: MDHEN and SYDVKM. The CDR3 DNA sequence: TGTGCCAGCAGTTTTCGAGGGCCACGGTCCTACGAGCAGTACTTC. It codes for CASSFRGPRSYEQYF.

This chain links TRBV6-1 with TRBJ1-2; 7 bases line up with TRBD1. The CDR3 totals 13 residues. After removal of 2 bases from V and 6 bases from J, the junction contained 3 bases not matched to a gene. Germline V gene data show CDR1 as MNHNS and CDR2 as SASEGT. CDR3 nucleotide sequence: TGTGCCAGCAGTGAATTCGGACAGGATGGCTACACCTTC. It encodes CASSEFGQDGYTF.

This clone was counted between two and nine times. This chain joins TRBV19 and TRBJ2-5; D is unresolved. CDR3 size: 13 residues. CDR1 and CDR2 (germline): LNHDA, SQIVND (reference sequence). The V end lost 3 bases, the J end lost 1 base, and 6 bases lay between the germline ends. The CDR3 here is CASSINSQETQYF. The CDR3 region has the DNA TGTGCCAGTAGTATTAATAGCCAAGAGACCCAGTACTTC.

This clone appeared a few times. This rearrangement joins TRBV9 to TRBJ2-5, with 13 bases fitting TRBD2. This CDR3 contains 16 residues. The V and J ends lost 3 bases and 1 base, in that order; junction bases with no gene match: 3. CDR1 is SGDLS and CDR2 is YYNGEE in the germline V gene. The CDR3 DNA reads TGTGCCAGCAGCGCTCGGACTAGCGGGGGCCAAGAGACCCAGTACTTC. Translated, it gives CASSARTSGGQETQYF. The full variable domain, with the rest looked up from reference TRBV9 and TRBJ2-5, is DSGVTQTPKHLITATGQRVTLRCSPRSGDLSVYWYQQSLDQGLQFLIQYYNGEERAKGNILERFSAQQFPDLHSELNLSSLELGDSALYFCASSARTSGGQETQYFGPGTRLLVL.

The V gene is TRBV2, the J gene TRBJ1-6; 9 bases are shared with TRBD1. Germline V gene sequence: CDR1 SNHLY, CDR2 FYNNEI. The CDR3 spans 14 residues. V lost 3 bases, J lost 8 bases, and 2 bases stayed unmatched. The CDR3 here is CASSEGTGYSPLHF. DNA of the CDR3: TGTGCCAGCAGTGAGGGGACAGGGTATTCACCCCTCCACTTT.

This clone came up a few times. The V gene is TRBV2, the J gene TRBJ2-3; maybe TRBD2 (5 bases). Per germline, CDR1 SNHLY and CDR2 FYNNEI. Trimming stripped 10 bases from V and 5 bases from J, with 16 bases between. CDR3 length equals 13 residues. For the CDR3, the DNA is TGTGCCAAGCGGACTTCCGGGATAGATACGCAGTATTTT. Translating it yields CAKRTSGIDTQYF.

This clone was observed a handful of times. The rearrangement joins TRBV7-3 to TRBJ2-1; 7 bases fit TRBD2. Germline-derived CDR1 and CDR2 are SGHTA and FQGTGA. The CDR3 is 16 residues long. The J segment lost 0 bases and the V segment lost 1 base, leaving 3 bases of the junction unmatched. The CDR3 is CASSLIGGSSYNEQFF. DNA for the CDR3: TGTGCCAGCAGCTTAATCGGGGGGAGCTCCTACAATGAGCAGTTCTTC.

J is TRBJ2-7 and V is TRBV5-1, with D unresolved. V lost 2 bases and J 3 bases, leaving 6 bases between the germline ends. The CDR3 covers 12 residues. Germline V lookup: CDR1 SGHRS, CDR2 YFSETQ. In DNA form, the CDR3 reads TGCGCCAGCAGCTTATCGGGCTACGAGCAGTACTTC. Encoded protein: CASSLSGYEQYF.

As for this clone: Other DNA variants within this sample encode the same CDR3. The chain is built from TRBV15 and TRBJ2-5; D remains unclear. The V end was cut by 0 bases, the J end by 1 base, with 6 bases between. Germline V gene lookup returns CDR1 LNHNV and CDR2 YYDKDF (reference sequence). The CDR3 length is 14 residues. CDR3 coding DNA: TGTGCCACCAGCAGAGATTTAAGCCAAGAGACCCAGTACTTC. It codes for CATSRDLSQETQYF.

This clone was seen a handful of times. This rearrangement joins TRBV7-9 to TRBJ2-1, with D uncertain. The ends were cut back, 3 bases at V and 10 bases at J, with 7 bases in the middle. CDR3 length: 11 amino acids. Germline loops: CDR1 SEHNR, CDR2 FQNEAQ (reference sequence). CDR3 DNA: TGTGCCAGCAGCTTCAGCTACGAGCAGTTCTTC. It is translated as CASSFSYEQFF. Supplemented by reference TRBV7-9 and TRBJ2-1, the full variable domain reads DTGVSQNPRHKITKRGQNVTFRCDPISEHNRLYWYRQTLGQGPEFLTYFQNEAQLEKSRLLSDRFSAERPKGSFSTLEIQRTEQGDSAMYLCASSFSYEQFFGPGTRLTVL.

The chain combines TRBV19 with TRBJ2-3; D is uncertain. Germline V gene lookup returns CDR1 LNHDA and CDR2 SQIVND (reference sequence). The CDR3 runs 14 residues. The ends were cut back, 9 bases at V and 0 bases at J, with 13 bases in the middle. The chain's CDR3 is CASTNRGSTDTQYF. The CDR3 DNA reads as TGTGCCAGCACCAACAGAGGTAGCACAGATACGCAGTATTTT.

A few counts support this clone. The CDR3 sequence: CSATRGEAFF. DNA for the CDR3: TGCAGTGCTACGCGGGGGGAAGCTTTCTTT. This chain connects TRBV20-1 to TRBJ1-1, with a weak D call TRBD1 (5 bases). CDR1 and CDR2 from the germline V gene are DFQATT and SNEGSKA (reference sequence). There are 10 residues in the CDR3. V lost 4 bases and J 8 bases, leaving 8 bases between the germline ends.

The V call is TRBV5-1, the J call TRBJ2-7, with 7 bases matching TRBD2. J lost 0 bases, V lost 4 bases, and 4 bases had no gene match. CDR1 and CDR2 (germline): SGHRS, YFSETQ. This CDR3 region has 14 residues. The CDR3 sequence is CASSRTSSSYEQYF. CDR3 nucleotide sequence: TGCGCCAGCAGCCGGACTAGTAGCTCCTACGAGCAGTACTTC.